These 3 T cell receptor beta chains were all obtained from the same sample, sequenced in a study of cytomegalovirus exposure and HLA in healthy donors. Both 60 Vbeta primers and 13 Jbeta primers went into the PCR. The protocol was immunoSEQ multiplex PCR, while the TCRdb copy is restricted to in-frame clones and leaves out a portion. This sample carries some 110,000 clones, 65% to 75% of them seen once, and the ten largest clones take roughly 4.4%. The specimen sequenced was PBMCs. Receptors were obtained from a man aged 25-45 years in good health and CMV-seropositive.

The V and J genes are TRBV7-6 and TRBJ2-7; D may be TRBD1 (6 bases). In germline, CDR1 is SGHVS, CDR2 FNYEAQ. With 5 bases removed from V and 6 bases from J, the gap between germline ends came to 14 bases. This CDR3 has 13 residues. This CDR3 is CASSRGQLGEQYF. The CDR3 DNA follows: TGTGCCAGCAGCAGAGGACAGTTAGGCGAGCAGTACTTC.

The chain joins TRBV5-1 to TRBJ1-3; TRBD1 aligns across 11 bases. Trimming at V came to 1 base and at J to 4 bases, leaving 4 bases not matched to a gene. CDR3 length: 16 amino acids. CDR1 SGHRS and CDR2 YFSETQ come from the germline V gene. CDR3 in amino acids: CASSLLDRGPGNTIYF. CDR3 bases: TGCGCCAGCAGCTTGTTGGACAGGGGGCCCGGAAACACCATATATTTT.

V is TRBV6-5 and J is TRBJ1-5, with 7 bases identical to TRBD1. The germline V gene has CDR1 MNHEY and CDR2 SVGAGI. This CDR3 is built from 15 residues. The CDR3 reads CAFLEGALPNQPQHF. DNA for the CDR3: TGTGCGTTTCTTGAGGGGGCCCTGCCGAATCAGCCCCAGCATTTT.